The 15 T cell receptor beta chains below all came from one sample that was sequenced in a study of shared clonotypes between healthy human individuals. The naive CD8 fraction comprised CD45RO-negative cells positively selected for CCR7 and excluded terminally differentiated effector memory CD45RA+ cells. Assay used: immunoSEQ multiplex PCR; TCRdb lists only in-frame clones, some missing. The sample consists of about 2.1 million clones, 93% of them appearing once. Material for sequencing was naive CD8+ T cells from PBMCs. The receptors originated from a man younger than 35 in good health. Some clones in this sample may be carry-over from other donors' samples.

The chain uses TRBV27 and TRBJ1-3; D may be TRBD1 (6 bases). The CDR3 loop spans 15 amino acids. V dropped 8 bases and J dropped 2 bases, with 16 bases sitting between them. CDR1 MNHEY and CDR2 SMNVEV come from the germline V gene (reference sequence). CDR3 nucleotide sequence: TGTGCCAGCGCCCCGGGGACACCAACTGGAAACACCATATATTTT. It is translated as CASAPGTPTGNTIYF.

The chain recombines TRBV5-6 with TRBJ2-6; the D is unclear. This CDR3 has 14 amino acids. Trimming left V 4 bases short and J 2 bases short, with 7 bases between. The germline CDR1 and CDR2 sequences are SGHDT and YYEEEE. In DNA, the CDR3 is TGTGCCAGCAGCAGTCAAACTGGGGCCAACGTCCTGACTTTC. Its translation: CASSSQTGANVLTF.

The chain joins TRBV13 to TRBJ2-7; D not resolved. This CDR3 contains 15 residues. Germline V gives CDR1 PRHDT, CDR2 FYEKMQ (reference sequence). Trimming took off 1 base at V and 4 bases at J, with 14 bases between the two ends. CDR3 in amino acids: CASSLDWASRYEQYF. DNA for the CDR3: TGTGCCAGCAGCTTAGATTGGGCGAGCCGATACGAGCAGTACTTC.

CDR3 DNA sequence: TGTGCCAGTATAGGGGCAGGGGCAATCGAGCAGTACTTC. Encoded protein: CASIGAGAIEQYF. The V and J genes are TRBV6-1 and TRBJ2-7; TRBD1 is a possible D gene (6 bases). Germline V CDR1 and CDR2: MNHNS, SASEGT. The CDR3 is 13 residues long. V lost 9 bases to trimming and J lost 6 bases, with 18 bases between them.

This clone was observed once. Other nucleotide sequences in the sample specify the same CDR3. The gene calls are TRBV7-9 and TRBJ2-3, with D maybe TRBD2 (5 bases). The CDR3 covers 12 residues. CDR1 SEHNR and CDR2 FQNEAQ come from the germline V gene (reference sequence). The germline V and J ends were trimmed by 7 bases and 3 bases, with 8 bases remaining between them. CDR3: CASTRGTDTQYF. Here the CDR3 DNA reads TGTGCCAGCACTCGGGGAACAGATACGCAGTATTTT.

The chain links TRBV7-9 to TRBJ2-5; D remains unclear. The V gene's germline CDR1 is SEHNR and CDR2 FQNEAQ (reference sequence). The CDR3 sequence is 14 residues long. V lost 5 bases to trimming and J lost 1 base, with 11 bases between them. The DNA for the CDR3 is TGTGCCAGCAGCCCAAACGGGTTCCAAGAGACCCAGTACTTC. It translates to CASSPNGFQETQYF. Supplemented by reference TRBV7-9 and TRBJ2-5, the full variable domain reads DTGVSQNPRHKITKRGQNVTFRCDPISEHNRLYWYRQTLGQGPEFLTYFQNEAQLEKSRLLSDRFSAERPKGSFSTLEIQRTEQGDSAMYLCASSPNGFQETQYFGPGTRLLVL.

The chain carries TRBV19 and TRBJ2-1, with a possible D match to TRBD2 (6 bases). The CDR3 sequence is 16 residues long. Trimming removed 5 bases from V and 7 bases from J, with 21 bases in between. The germline gives CDR1 LNHDA, CDR2 SQIVND (reference sequence). For the CDR3, the DNA is TGTGCCAGTAGTCCTTCTACGCGGGGCCGCATAAATGAGCAGTTCTTC. Encoded protein: CASSPSTRGRINEQFF.

Written as DNA, the CDR3 is TGTGCCAGCAGCTTTTTGAACGGGGAGCAGTTCTTC. As protein: CASSFLNGEQFF. V gene TRBV5-4 combines with J gene TRBJ2-1; D call uncertain. This CDR3 comprises 12 residues. The germline gives CDR1 SGHNT, CDR2 YYREEE (reference sequence). With 2 bases removed from V and 10 bases from J, the gap between germline ends came to 10 bases.

CDR3 DNA sequence: TGTGCCAGCAGTGAATTCGCCGGGACAGTTAATGAAAAACTGTTTTTT. Protein sequence: CASSEFAGTVNEKLFF. This chain links TRBV6-1 with TRBJ1-4; 7 bases align to TRBD1. This CDR3 comprises 16 residues. Germline values: CDR1 MNHNS, CDR2 SASEGT. With 2 bases clipped from V and 4 bases from J, the junction kept 7 bases outside the gene matches.

This clone was seen a single time. At the DNA level, this CDR3 is encoded by other sequences in the same sample as well. Here the CDR3 DNA reads TGTGCCAGCAGGAGCTCCTACGAGCAGTACTTC. This encodes CASRSSYEQYF. The chain joins TRBV27 to TRBJ2-7, with D uncertain. This CDR3 has 11 amino acids. Trimming left V 6 bases short and J 0 bases short, with 3 bases between. Germline-derived CDR1 and CDR2 are MNHEY and SMNVEV (reference sequence).

The chain has TRBV7-9 and TRBJ2-7, with 15 bases lining up with TRBD2. CDR1 SEHNR and CDR2 FQNEAQ come from the germline V gene (reference sequence). The J segment lost 2 bases and the V segment lost 5 bases, leaving 13 bases of the junction unmatched. This CDR3 comprises 19 residues. CDR3 amino acids: CASSLLGTSGRRGPYEQYF. DNA for the CDR3: TGTGCCAGCAGCCTCCTCGGGACTAGCGGGAGGAGGGGCCCCTACGAGCAGTACTTC.

The chain carries TRBV7-2 and TRBJ2-7; D not certain. This CDR3 spans 15 amino acids. Looked up from germline, CDR1 is SGHTA and CDR2 is FQGNSA. Trimming took 5 bases from V and 0 from J, leaving 14 bases between them. The CDR3 nucleotides are TGTGCCAGCAGCCCATTTTCCGAGAGCTCCTACGAGCAGTACTTC. Translation: CASSPFSESSYEQYF.

This clone was observed once. V usage is TRBV25-1 and J usage is TRBJ2-4; 10 bases are shared with TRBD1. V lost 2 bases, J lost 0 bases, and 4 bases stayed unmatched. CDR3 size: 17 residues. Germline V gene sequence: CDR1 MGHDK, CDR2 SYGVNS. The CDR3 here is CASSERDRGLAKNIQYF. The CDR3 DNA is TGTGCCAGCAGTGAACGCGACAGGGGGCTAGCCAAAAACATTCAGTACTTC.

The rearrangement links TRBV10-1 to TRBJ2-3, with 7 positions matching TRBD2. The CDR3 extends over 16 amino acids. Germline CDR1 and CDR2: WNHNN and SYGVQD (reference sequence). The J segment lost 0 bases and the V segment lost 6 bases, leaving 9 bases of the junction unmatched. CDR3 region: CASSDTSEASTDTQYF. The CDR3 nucleotides read TGCGCCAGCAGCGATACTAGCGAGGCTAGCACAGATACGCAGTATTTT.

The J gene is TRBJ1-2, the V gene TRBV27, with no clear D. Trimming shortened V by 6 bases and J by 4 bases, and 15 bases separated the two germline ends. This CDR3 contains 14 residues. Germline values: CDR1 MNHEY, CDR2 SMNVEV (reference sequence). This CDR3 reads CASSPVGSTYGYTF. The CDR3 DNA reads as TGTGCCAGCAGCCCCGTGGGGTCTACCTATGGCTACACCTTC.